Following are 24 T cell receptor beta chains from one sample sequenced in a study of cytomegalovirus exposure and HLA in healthy donors. The PCR employed 60 Vbeta primers together with 13 Jbeta primers. Libraries were prepared by immunoSEQ multiplex PCR; TCRdb keeps only in-frame clonotypes and omits some of them. Found here are around 130,000 clones, roughly four fifths of them singletons; the top ten hold 1% to 1.5%. What was sequenced was PBMCs. These receptors were collected from a girl aged 2 to 10 in good health and CMV-seronegative.

J is TRBJ2-5 and V is TRBV6-1; no clear D. The length of the CDR3 is 15 residues. The V end was cut by 1 base, the J end by 0 bases, with 9 bases between. Germline V lookup: CDR1 MNHNS, CDR2 SASEGT. The CDR3 DNA sequence: TGTGCCAGCAGTGAAGAGACAATATACCAAGAGACCCAGTACTTC. Its translation: CASSEETIYQETQYF.

The chain has TRBV7-6 and TRBJ2-1; a possible D gene is TRBD2 (7 bases). Trimming left V 5 bases short and J 8 bases short, with 22 bases between. The CDR3 extends over 16 amino acids. Germline CDR1 reads SGHVS; CDR2 reads FNYEAQ. DNA for the CDR3: TGTGCCAGCAGCAGGGAACTCCCGGGGGGCCTCGATGAGCAGTTCTTC. This codes for CASSRELPGGLDEQFF. Drawing the rest from reference TRBV7-6 and TRBJ2-1, the complete variable domain is GAGVSQSPRYKVTKRGQDVALRCDPISGHVSLYWYRQALGQGPEFLTYFNYEAQQDKSGLPNDRFSAERPEGSISTLTIQRTEQRDSAMYRCASSRELPGGLDEQFFGPGTRLTVL.

This clone was found once. V usage is TRBV6-1 and J usage is TRBJ2-7; the match to TRBD1 covers 8 bases. Trimming took 6 bases from V and 3 from J; bases not matched to a gene: 4. CDR1 and CDR2 (germline): MNHNS, SASEGT. CDR3 length: 13 residues. The CDR3 region has the DNA TGTGCCAGCAGACCAGGGGGCGGCTACGAGCAGTACTTC. It translates to CASRPGGGYEQYF.

This chain uses TRBV30 with TRBJ2-3; 8 bases line up with TRBD2. Germline CDR1 reads GTSNPN; CDR2 reads SVGIG (reference sequence). The CDR3 totals 15 residues. V was clipped by 0 bases and J by 5 bases; unmatched bases: 7. CDR3 nucleotide sequence: TGTGCCTGGAGTGTCCCCGGGGGGGCCCTAGATACGCAGTATTTT. It is translated as CAWSVPGGALDTQYF.

The rearrangement links TRBV27 to TRBJ2-7; D call uncertain. Germline V gene sequence: CDR1 MNHEY, CDR2 SMNVEV (reference sequence). This CDR3 has 14 amino acids. The ends were cut back, 7 bases at V and 3 bases at J, with 16 bases in the middle. In DNA form, the CDR3 reads TGTGCCAGCACCACCGGTGTCGGAGTCTACGAGCAGTACTTC. The encoded protein is CASTTGVGVYEQYF.

The chain employs TRBV5-6 and TRBJ2-7, with TRBD2 identical over 11 bases. The length of the CDR3 is 18 residues. Trimming took 2 bases from V and 6 from J; bases not matched to a gene: 16. CDR1 and CDR2 (germline): SGHDT, YYEEEE. The CDR3 spells CASSFEDRLAGHDTEQYF. The CDR3 DNA is TGTGCCAGCAGCTTTGAGGACAGACTAGCGGGGCATGATACCGAGCAGTACTTC. The full variable domain, completed using reference TRBV5-6 and TRBJ2-7, is DAGVTQSPTHLIKTRGQQVTLRCSPKSGHDTVSWYQQALGQGPQFIFQYYEEEERQRGNFPDRFSGHQFPNYSSELNVNALLLGDSALYLCASSFEDRLAGHDTEQYFGPGTRLTVT.

The chain combines TRBV6-5 with TRBJ2-2; 7 bases map to TRBD1. The CDR3 spans 13 residues. CDR1 is MNHEY and CDR2 is SVGAGI in the germline V gene. Trimming took 0 bases from V and 11 from J; bases not matched to a gene: 3. The CDR3 sequence is CASSYSGTDELFF. CDR3 DNA sequence: TGTGCCAGCAGTTACTCAGGGACAGATGAGCTGTTTTTT.

V gene TRBV20-1 combines with J gene TRBJ1-1, with D hard to call. The CDR3 sequence is 11 residues long. The germline CDR1 and CDR2 sequences are DFQATT and SNEGSKA (reference sequence). Trimming left V 1 base short and J 11 bases short, with 11 bases between. CDR3 in amino acids: CSARASVEAFF. CDR3 nucleotides: TGCAGTGCTAGAGCTTCAGTGGAGGCTTTCTTT.

The chain joins TRBV11-2 to TRBJ2-7; 7 bases align to TRBD2. The CDR3 is 16 residues long. Germline V lookup: CDR1 SGHAT, CDR2 FQNNGV. The V segment lost 4 bases and the J segment 1 base; nucleotides outside the gene matches: 10. The CDR3, as DNA: TGTGCCAGCAGCTCAGATAGCGGGTGGATGTCCTACGAGCAGTACTTC. Its protein product is CASSSDSGWMSYEQYF.

Only one count was recorded for this clone. The rearrangement uses TRBV9 and TRBJ2-1, with a weak D call TRBD2 (6 bases). CDR3 length: 15 amino acids. The V gene's germline CDR1 is SGDLS and CDR2 YYNGEE. Deletions cut 3 bases from V and 5 bases from J, with 15 bases between. Here the CDR3 DNA reads TGTGCCAGCAGCGCAGTTTATCGGGGGAACAATGAGCAGTTCTTC. It translates to CASSAVYRGNNEQFF. Using reference TRBV9 and TRBJ2-1 for the parts outside the CDR3, the full variable domain is DSGVTQTPKHLITATGQRVTLRCSPRSGDLSVYWYQQSLDQGLQFLIQYYNGEERAKGNILERFSAQQFPDLHSELNLSSLELGDSALYFCASSAVYRGNNEQFFGPGTRLTVL.

The chain combines TRBV5-8 with TRBJ2-5; TRBD2 might be the D (6 bases). Germline CDR1 and CDR2: SGHTS and YDEGEE. Deletions cut 1 base from V and 5 bases from J, with 18 bases between. The CDR3 runs to 16 residues. Here the CDR3 reads CASSLHTLGAGETQYF. Written as DNA, the CDR3 is TGTGCCAGCAGCTTGCATACCCTCGGGGCGGGGGAGACCCAGTACTTC.

The genes are TRBV25-1 and TRBJ2-1, with 9 bases identical to TRBD2. The CDR3 sequence is 15 residues long. Germline CDR1 reads MGHDK; CDR2 reads SYGVNS. After removal of 6 bases from V and 5 bases from J, the junction contained 8 bases not matched to a gene. CDR3 loop: CASREETSGHNEQFF. Here the CDR3 DNA reads TGTGCCAGCAGGGAAGAGACTAGCGGTCACAATGAGCAGTTCTTC. Combining the CDR3 with reference TRBV25-1 and TRBJ2-1 gives the whole variable domain EADIYQTPRYLVIGTGKKITLECSQTMGHDKMYWYQQDPGMELHLIHYSYGVNSTEKGDLSSESTVSRIRTEHFPLTLESARPSHTSQYLCASREETSGHNEQFFGPGTRLTVL.

In its sample, this clone was seen once. V gene TRBV7-9 combines with J gene TRBJ2-5, with 9 bases identical to TRBD2. The J call is in doubt because the DNA end fits TRBJ2-7 better. The CDR3 length is 15 residues. Germline-derived CDR1 and CDR2 are SEHNR and FQNEAQ (reference sequence). The CDR3 sequence is CASGDVAGEGYEQYF. The CDR3 DNA sequence: TGTGCCAGCGGGGATGTAGCGGGAGAAGGTTACGAGCAGTACTTC.

The V gene is TRBV25-1, the J gene TRBJ2-7; 9 nucleotides match TRBD1. The trim removed 7 bases at V and 6 bases at J, leaving 7 bases unmatched. The CDR3 loop spans 13 amino acids. The germline CDR1 and CDR2 sequences are MGHDK and SYGVNS. For the CDR3, the DNA is TGTGCCAGCACTATACAGGGGGCGGGCGAGCAGTACTTC. It translates to CASTIQGAGEQYF.

The J gene is TRBJ1-5, the V gene TRBV7-2; D not resolved. The CDR3 extends over 14 amino acids. Trimming removed 5 bases at V and 0 bases at J, with 8 bases between. The V gene's germline CDR1 is SGHTA and CDR2 FQGNSA. CDR3 sequence (DNA): TGTGCCAGCAGCCCACAGAATAGCAATCAGCCCCAGCATTTT. Translation gives CASSPQNSNQPQHF.

J is TRBJ2-1 and V is TRBV5-4, with D maybe TRBD2 (5 bases). Germline values: CDR1 SGHNT, CDR2 YYREEE (reference sequence). This CDR3 has 16 residues. The V gene lost 2 bases and the J gene lost 3 bases, with 15 bases spanning the gap. This chain's CDR3 is CASSLGFGEVYNEQFF. The CDR3 coding sequence is TGTGCCAGCAGCTTAGGCTTCGGGGAAGTCTACAATGAGCAGTTCTTC.

This clone was seen only once. This chain uses TRBV5-1 with TRBJ2-5, with 9 bases matching TRBD1. Trimming took 1 base from V and 1 from J; bases not matched to a gene: 2. The germline gives CDR1 SGHRS, CDR2 YFSETQ. This CDR3 has 15 residues. The CDR3 spells CASSLLQGAQETQYF. CDR3 coding DNA: TGCGCCAGCAGCTTGCTACAGGGGGCCCAAGAGACCCAGTACTTC.

This clone turned up a few times. The chain is built from TRBV25-1 and TRBJ2-1; D is perhaps TRBD2 (6 bases). CDR1 and CDR2 (germline): MGHDK, SYGVNS. The CDR3 sequence is 14 residues long. Between the trimmed V and J ends, which lost 2 bases and 9 bases, there was a span of 14 bases. CDR3 DNA sequence: TGTGCCAGCAGTGAAAGTGGTAGCGGCCGTGAGCAGTTCTTC. Translated: CASSESGSGREQFF.

The chain joins TRBV7-9 to TRBJ2-7; the match to TRBD1 covers 7 bases. V shed 5 bases and J 3 bases; nucleotides not matched to a gene: 7. The CDR3 has 14 residues. Germline V gene lookup returns CDR1 SEHNR and CDR2 FQNEAQ (reference sequence). DNA of the CDR3: TGTGCCAGCAGCCATACTGGACAGGACTACGAGCAGTACTTC. Its protein is CASSHTGQDYEQYF.

The chain is built from TRBV30 and TRBJ2-7, with a weak D call TRBD2 (6 bases). Near its end, the DNA agrees better with TRBJ2-1, so the J call may be wrong. Germline V gene data show CDR1 as GTSNPN and CDR2 as SVGIG (reference sequence). The CDR3 totals 15 residues. CDR3 in amino acids: CAWAEGYSSYNEQFF. Written as DNA, the CDR3 is TGTGCCTGGGCGGAGGGTTATAGCTCCTACAATGAGCAGTTCTTC.

This chain uses TRBV5-1 with TRBJ2-1; D is perhaps TRBD1 (5 bases). V lost 0 bases and J 7 bases, leaving 5 bases between the germline ends. The germline gives CDR1 SGHRS, CDR2 YFSETQ. The CDR3 sequence is 12 residues long. CDR3 in amino acids: CASSLEGNEQFF. DNA of the CDR3: TGCGCCAGCAGCTTGGAGGGGAATGAGCAGTTCTTC.

The chain carries TRBV7-9 and TRBJ1-6; TRBD1 is a possible D gene (5 bases). The ends were cut back, 2 bases at V and 9 bases at J, with 11 bases in the middle. Germline-derived CDR1 and CDR2 are SEHNR and FQNEAQ (reference sequence). The CDR3 length is 14 residues. The CDR3 protein is CASSLPGGSSPLHF. CDR3 coding DNA: TGTGCCAGCAGCTTACCCGGGGGGAGTTCACCCCTCCACTTT.

V and J are TRBV4-3 and TRBJ1-1; D possibly corresponds to TRBD1 (5 bases). V lost 0 bases and J lost 1, with 9 bases in between. The CDR3 spans 15 residues. The germline V gene has CDR1 LGHNA and CDR2 YSLEER. The CDR3 loop is CASSQDWQGNTEAFF. The CDR3 coding sequence is TGCGCCAGCAGCCAAGATTGGCAGGGGAACACTGAAGCTTTCTTT.

The chain uses TRBV5-1 and TRBJ2-7; 13 bases fit TRBD2. V shed 6 bases, J shed 3 bases, and the junction held 6 bases outside the gene matches. Germline V gene data show CDR1 as SGHRS and CDR2 as YFSETQ. This CDR3 spans 15 amino acids. The CDR3 DNA sequence: TGCGCCAGCACCCGAGGGACTAGCGGGGACTACGAGCAGTACTTC. Encoded protein: CASTRGTSGDYEQYF.